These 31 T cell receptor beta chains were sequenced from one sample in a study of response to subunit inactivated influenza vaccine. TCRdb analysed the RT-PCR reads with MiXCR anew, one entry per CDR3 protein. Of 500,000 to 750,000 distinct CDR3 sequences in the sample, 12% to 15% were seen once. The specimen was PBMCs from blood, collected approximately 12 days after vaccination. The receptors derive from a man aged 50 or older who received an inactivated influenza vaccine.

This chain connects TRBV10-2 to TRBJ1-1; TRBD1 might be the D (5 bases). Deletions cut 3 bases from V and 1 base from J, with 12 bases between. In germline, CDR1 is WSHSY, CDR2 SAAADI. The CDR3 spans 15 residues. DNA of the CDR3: TGCGCCAGCAGTGAACCCGGAACAGGGAACACTGAAGCTTTCTTT. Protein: CASSEPGTGNTEAFF.

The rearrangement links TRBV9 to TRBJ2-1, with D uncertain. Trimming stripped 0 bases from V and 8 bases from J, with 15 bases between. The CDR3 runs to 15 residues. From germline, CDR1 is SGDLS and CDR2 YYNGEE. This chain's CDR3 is CASSVDFMRGYEQFF. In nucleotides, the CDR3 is TGTGCCAGCAGCGTAGATTTTATGCGTGGGTATGAGCAGTTCTTC.

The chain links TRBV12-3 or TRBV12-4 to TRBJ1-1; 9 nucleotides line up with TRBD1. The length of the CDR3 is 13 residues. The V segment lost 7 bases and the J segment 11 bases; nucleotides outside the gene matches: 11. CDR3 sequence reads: CASKPGQGVSAFF. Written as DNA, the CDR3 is TGTGCCAGCAAGCCGGGACAGGGAGTGTCGGCTTTCTTT.

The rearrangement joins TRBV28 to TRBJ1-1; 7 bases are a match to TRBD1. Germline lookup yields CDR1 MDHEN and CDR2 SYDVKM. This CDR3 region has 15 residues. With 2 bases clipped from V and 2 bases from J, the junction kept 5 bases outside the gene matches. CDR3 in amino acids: CASSLGDRDNTEAFF. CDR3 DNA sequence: TGTGCCAGCAGTTTAGGAGACAGGGATAACACTGAAGCTTTCTTT.

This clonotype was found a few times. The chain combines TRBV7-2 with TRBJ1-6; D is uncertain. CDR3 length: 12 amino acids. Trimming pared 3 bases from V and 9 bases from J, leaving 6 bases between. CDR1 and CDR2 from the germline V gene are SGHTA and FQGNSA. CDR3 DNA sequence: TGTGCCAGCAGCTTTAATACTTCACCCCTCCACTTT. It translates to CASSFNTSPLHF. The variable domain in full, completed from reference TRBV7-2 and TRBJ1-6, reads GAGVSQSPSNKVTEKGKDVELRCDPISGHTALYWYRQSLGQGLEFLIYFQGNSAPDKSGLPSDRFSAERTGGSVSTLTIQRTQQEDSAVYLCASSFNTSPLHFGNGTRLTVT.

CDR3 sequence reads: CASGQGSPYEQYF. The CDR3 DNA is TGTGCCAGCGGACAGGGAAGTCCCTACGAGCAGTACTTC. The rearrangement joins TRBV28 to TRBJ2-7; TRBD1 matches at 8 bases. Germline values: CDR1 MDHEN, CDR2 SYDVKM. V shed 8 bases, J shed 2 bases, and the junction held 5 bases outside the gene matches. The CDR3 sequence is 13 residues long.

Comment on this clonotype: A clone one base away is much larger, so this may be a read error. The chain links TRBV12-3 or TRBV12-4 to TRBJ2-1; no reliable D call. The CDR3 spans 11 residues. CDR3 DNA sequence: TGTGCCAGCAGTAACGATCGGACGCAGCTCTTC. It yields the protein CASSNDRTQLF.

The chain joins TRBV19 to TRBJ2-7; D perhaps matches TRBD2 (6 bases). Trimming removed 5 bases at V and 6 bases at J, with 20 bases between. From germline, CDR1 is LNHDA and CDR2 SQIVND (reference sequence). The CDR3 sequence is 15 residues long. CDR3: CASSASGGPRGEQYF. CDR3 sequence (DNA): TGTGCCAGTAGTGCCTCCGGGGGTCCGAGAGGCGAGCAGTACTTC.

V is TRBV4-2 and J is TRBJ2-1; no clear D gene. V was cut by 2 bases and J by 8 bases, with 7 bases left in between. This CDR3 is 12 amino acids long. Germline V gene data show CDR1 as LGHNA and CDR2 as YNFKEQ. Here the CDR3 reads CASSQTFDEQFF. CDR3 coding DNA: TGTGCCAGCAGCCAAACCTTCGATGAGCAGTTCTTC.

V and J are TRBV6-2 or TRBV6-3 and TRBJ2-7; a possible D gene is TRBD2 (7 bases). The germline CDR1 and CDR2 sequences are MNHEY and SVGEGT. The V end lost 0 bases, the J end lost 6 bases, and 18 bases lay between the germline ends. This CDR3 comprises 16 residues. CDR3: CASSYSRGRGGSEQYF. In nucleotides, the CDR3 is TGTGCCAGCAGTTACTCCCGAGGCAGGGGAGGGAGCGAGCAGTACTTC.

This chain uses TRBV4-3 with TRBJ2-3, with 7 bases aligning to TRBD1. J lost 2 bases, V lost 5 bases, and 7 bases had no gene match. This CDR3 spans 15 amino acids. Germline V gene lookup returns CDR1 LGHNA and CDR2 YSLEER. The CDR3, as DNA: TGCGCCAGCAGCATGCGACAGGGTAACACAGATACGCAGTATTTT. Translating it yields CASSMRQGNTDTQYF.

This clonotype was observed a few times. The CDR3 nucleotides are TGTGCCAGCAACGACAGGGAGGGTGGCTACACCTTC. It codes for CASNDREGGYTF. This chain joins TRBV28 and TRBJ1-2; 7 bases align to TRBD1. This CDR3 contains 12 residues. Germline V CDR1 and CDR2: MDHEN, SYDVKM. Trimming removed 7 bases from V and 7 bases from J; junction bases left unmatched: 6.

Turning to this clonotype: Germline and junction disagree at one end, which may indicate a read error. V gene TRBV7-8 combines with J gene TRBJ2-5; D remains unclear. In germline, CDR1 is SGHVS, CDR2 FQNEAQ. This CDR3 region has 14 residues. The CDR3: CASTLRGSEETQYF. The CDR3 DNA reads TGTGCCAGCACCTTACGCGGTTCGGAAGAGACCCAGTACTTC.

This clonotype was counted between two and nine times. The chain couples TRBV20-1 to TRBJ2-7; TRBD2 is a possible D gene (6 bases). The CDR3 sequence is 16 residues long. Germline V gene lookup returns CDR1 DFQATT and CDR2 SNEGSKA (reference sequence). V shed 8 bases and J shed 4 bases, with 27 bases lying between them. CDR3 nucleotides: TGCAGTCCCGACCGCGGGAAAGCGATTGGGGGTTACGAGCAGTACTTC. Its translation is CSPDRGKAIGGYEQYF.

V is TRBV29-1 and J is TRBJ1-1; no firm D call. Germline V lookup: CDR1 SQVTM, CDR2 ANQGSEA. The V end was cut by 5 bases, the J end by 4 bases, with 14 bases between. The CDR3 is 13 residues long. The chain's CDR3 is CSVLGQWSTEAFF. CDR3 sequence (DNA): TGCAGCGTTTTGGGCCAGTGGTCCACTGAAGCTTTCTTT. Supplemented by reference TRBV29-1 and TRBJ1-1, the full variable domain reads SAVISQKPSRDICQRGTSLTIQCQVDSQVTMMFWYRQQPGQSLTLIATANQGSEATYESGFVIDKFPISRPNLTFSTLTVSNMSPEDSSIYLCSVLGQWSTEAFFGQGTRLTVV.

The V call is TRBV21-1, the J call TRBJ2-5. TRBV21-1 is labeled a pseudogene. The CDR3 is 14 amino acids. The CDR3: CASSKYTVKETQYF. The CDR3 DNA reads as TGTGCCAGCAGCAAGTACACGGTCAAAGAGACCCAGTACTTC.

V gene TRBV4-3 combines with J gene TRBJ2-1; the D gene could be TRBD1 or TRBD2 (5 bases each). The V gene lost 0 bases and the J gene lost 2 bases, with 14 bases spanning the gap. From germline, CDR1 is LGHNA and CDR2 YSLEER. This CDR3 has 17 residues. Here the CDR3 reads CASSQDPRVGAYNEQFF. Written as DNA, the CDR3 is TGCGCCAGCAGCCAAGATCCCAGGGTGGGGGCCTACAATGAGCAGTTCTTC.

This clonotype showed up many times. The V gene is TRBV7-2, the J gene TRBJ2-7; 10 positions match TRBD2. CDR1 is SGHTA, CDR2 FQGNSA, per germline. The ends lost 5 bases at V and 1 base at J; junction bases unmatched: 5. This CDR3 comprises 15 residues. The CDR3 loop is CASSPRLAGSYEQYF. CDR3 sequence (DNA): TGTGCCAGCAGCCCCAGACTAGCGGGTTCCTACGAGCAGTACTTC.

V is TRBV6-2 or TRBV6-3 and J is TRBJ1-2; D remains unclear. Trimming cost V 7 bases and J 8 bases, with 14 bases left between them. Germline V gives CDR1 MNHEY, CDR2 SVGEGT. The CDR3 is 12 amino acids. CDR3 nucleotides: TGTGCCAGCAATCACCAAGACTCGGGCTACACCTTC. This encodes CASNHQDSGYTF.

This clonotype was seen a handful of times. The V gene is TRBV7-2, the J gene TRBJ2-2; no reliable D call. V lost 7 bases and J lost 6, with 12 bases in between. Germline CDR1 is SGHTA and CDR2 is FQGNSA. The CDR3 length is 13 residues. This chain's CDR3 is CASIVHIPGELFF. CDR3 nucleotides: TGTGCCAGCATAGTACACATTCCCGGGGAGCTGTTTTTT.

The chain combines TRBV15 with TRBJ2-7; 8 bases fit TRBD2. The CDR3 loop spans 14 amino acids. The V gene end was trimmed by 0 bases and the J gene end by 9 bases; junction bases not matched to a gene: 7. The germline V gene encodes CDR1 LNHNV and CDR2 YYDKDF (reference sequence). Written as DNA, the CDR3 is TGTGCCACCAGCAGAGAAAGCAGCGGGAGAGGGCAGTACTTC. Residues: CATSRESSGRGQYF.

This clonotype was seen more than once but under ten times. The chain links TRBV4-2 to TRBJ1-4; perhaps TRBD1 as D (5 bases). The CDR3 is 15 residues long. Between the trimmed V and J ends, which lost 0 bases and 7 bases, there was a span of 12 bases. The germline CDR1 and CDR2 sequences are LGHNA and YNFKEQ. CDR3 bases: TGTGCCAGCAGCCAAGAAGAAAGGGGTAGTGAAAAACTGTTTTTT. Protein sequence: CASSQEERGSEKLFF.

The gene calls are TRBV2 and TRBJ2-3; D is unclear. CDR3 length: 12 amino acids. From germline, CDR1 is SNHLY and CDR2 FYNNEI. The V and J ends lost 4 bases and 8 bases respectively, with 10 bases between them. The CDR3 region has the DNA TGTGCCAGCAGTGCGCTTACAACTACGCAGTATTTT. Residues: CASSALTTTQYF. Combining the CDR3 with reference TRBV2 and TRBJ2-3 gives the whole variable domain EPEVTQTPSHQVTQMGQEVILRCVPISNHLYFYWYRQILGQKVEFLVSFYNNEISEKSEIFDDQFSVERPDGSNFTLKIRSTKLEDSAMYFCASSALTTTQYFGPGTRLTVL.

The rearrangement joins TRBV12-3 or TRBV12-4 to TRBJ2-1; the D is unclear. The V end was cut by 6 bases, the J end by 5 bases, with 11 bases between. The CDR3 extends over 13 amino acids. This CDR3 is CASRRTNDNEQFF. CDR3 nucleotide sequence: TGTGCCAGCAGACGTACAAACGACAATGAGCAGTTCTTC.

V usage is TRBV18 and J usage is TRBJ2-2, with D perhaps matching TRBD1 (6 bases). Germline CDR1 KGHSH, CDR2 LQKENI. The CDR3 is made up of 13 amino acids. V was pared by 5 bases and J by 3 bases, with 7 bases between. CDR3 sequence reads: CASSGQYTGELFF. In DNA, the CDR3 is TGTGCCAGCTCAGGACAGTACACCGGGGAGCTGTTTTTT.

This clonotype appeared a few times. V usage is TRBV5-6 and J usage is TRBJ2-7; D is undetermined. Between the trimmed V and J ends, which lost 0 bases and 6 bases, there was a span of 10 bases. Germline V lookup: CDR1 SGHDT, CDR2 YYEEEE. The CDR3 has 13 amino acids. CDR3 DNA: TGTGCCAGCAGCTTGGAGGCTTTAGGCGAGCAGTACTTC. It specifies CASSLEALGEQYF.

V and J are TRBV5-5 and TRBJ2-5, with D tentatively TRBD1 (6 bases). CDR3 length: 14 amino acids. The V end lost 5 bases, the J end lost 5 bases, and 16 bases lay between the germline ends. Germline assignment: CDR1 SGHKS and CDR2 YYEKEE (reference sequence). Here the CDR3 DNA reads TGTGCCAGCAGTCCTCAGGGGACCCGGGAGACCCAGTACTTC. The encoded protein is CASSPQGTRETQYF.

CDR3 nucleotide sequence: TGCAGTGCTCTCGACAGGGTTCCCGGAAACACCATATATTTT. Its translation is CSALDRVPGNTIYF. V is TRBV20-1 and J is TRBJ1-3; 7 bases fit TRBD1. The CDR3 contains 14 residues. V was pared by 5 bases and J by 4 bases, with 8 bases of the junction left unmatched. In germline, CDR1 is DFQATT, CDR2 SNEGSKA (reference sequence).

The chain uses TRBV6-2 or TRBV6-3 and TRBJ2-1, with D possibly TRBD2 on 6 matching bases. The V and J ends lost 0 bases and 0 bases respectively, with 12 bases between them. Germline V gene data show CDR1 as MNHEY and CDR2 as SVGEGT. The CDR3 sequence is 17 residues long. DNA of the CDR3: TGTGCCAGCAGTTACTCGCTGGTAGCGGTCTCCTACAATGAGCAGTTCTTC. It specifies CASSYSLVAVSYNEQFF.

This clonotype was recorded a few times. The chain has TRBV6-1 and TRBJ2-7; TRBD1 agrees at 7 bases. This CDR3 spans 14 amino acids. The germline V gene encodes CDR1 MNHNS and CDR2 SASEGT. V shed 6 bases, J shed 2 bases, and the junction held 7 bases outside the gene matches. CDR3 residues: CASRPTGTAYEQYF. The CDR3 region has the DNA TGTGCCAGCAGACCTACCGGGACAGCCTACGAGCAGTACTTC.

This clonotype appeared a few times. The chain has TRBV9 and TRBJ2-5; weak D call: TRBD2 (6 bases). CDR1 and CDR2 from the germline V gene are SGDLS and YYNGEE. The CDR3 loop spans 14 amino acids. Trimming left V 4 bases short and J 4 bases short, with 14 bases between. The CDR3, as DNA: TGTGCCAGCAGCCCACACGGGAGCCGAGAGACCCAGTACTTC. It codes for CASSPHGSRETQYF.